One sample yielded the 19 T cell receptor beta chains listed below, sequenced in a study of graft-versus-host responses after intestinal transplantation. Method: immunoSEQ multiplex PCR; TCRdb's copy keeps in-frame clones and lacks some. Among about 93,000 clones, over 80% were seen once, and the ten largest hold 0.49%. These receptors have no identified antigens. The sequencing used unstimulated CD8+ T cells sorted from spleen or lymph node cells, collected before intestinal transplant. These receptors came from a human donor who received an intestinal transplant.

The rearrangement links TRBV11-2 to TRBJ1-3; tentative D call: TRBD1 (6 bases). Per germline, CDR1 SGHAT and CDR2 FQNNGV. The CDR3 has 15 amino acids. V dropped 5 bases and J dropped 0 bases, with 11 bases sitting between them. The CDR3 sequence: CASSRQVHSGNTIYF. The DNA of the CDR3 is TGTGCCAGCAGCAGACAGGTCCACTCTGGAAACACCATATATTTT.

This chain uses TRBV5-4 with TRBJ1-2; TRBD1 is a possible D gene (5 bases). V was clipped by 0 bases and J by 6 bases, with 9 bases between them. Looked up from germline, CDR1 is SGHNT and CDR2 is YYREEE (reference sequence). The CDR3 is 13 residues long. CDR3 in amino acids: CASSLGRVDGYTF. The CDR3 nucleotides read TGTGCCAGCAGCTTGGGCAGGGTAGATGGCTACACCTTC.

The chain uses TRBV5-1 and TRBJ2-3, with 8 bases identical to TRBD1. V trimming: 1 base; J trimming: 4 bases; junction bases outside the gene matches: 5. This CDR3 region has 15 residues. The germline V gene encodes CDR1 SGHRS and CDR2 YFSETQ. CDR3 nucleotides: TGCGCCAGCAGCTTGCCACAGGGGGGAGCAGATACGCAGTATTTT. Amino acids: CASSLPQGGADTQYF.

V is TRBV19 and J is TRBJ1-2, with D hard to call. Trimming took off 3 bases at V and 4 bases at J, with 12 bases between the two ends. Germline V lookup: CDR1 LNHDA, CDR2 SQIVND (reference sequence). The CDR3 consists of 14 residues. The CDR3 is CASSIWAQSYGYTF. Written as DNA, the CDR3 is TGTGCCAGTAGTATCTGGGCACAGAGCTATGGCTACACCTTC.

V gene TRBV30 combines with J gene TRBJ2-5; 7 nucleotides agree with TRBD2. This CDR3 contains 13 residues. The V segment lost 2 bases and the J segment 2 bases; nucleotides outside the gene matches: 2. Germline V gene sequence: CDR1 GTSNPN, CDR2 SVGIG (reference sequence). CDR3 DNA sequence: TGTGCCTGGAGTATCGGGGGGCAAGAGACCCAGTACTTC. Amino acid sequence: CAWSIGGQETQYF.

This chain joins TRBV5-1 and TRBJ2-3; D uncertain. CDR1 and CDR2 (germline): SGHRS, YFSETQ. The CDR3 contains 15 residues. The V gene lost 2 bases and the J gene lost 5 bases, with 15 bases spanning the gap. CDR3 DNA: TGCGCCAGCAGCTTCCCCACTACTTCCGAAGATACGCAGTATTTT. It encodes CASSFPTTSEDTQYF.

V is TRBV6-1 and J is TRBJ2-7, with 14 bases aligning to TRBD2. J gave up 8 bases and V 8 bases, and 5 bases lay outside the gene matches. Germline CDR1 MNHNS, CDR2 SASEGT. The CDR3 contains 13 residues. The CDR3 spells CASRTSGRNKQYF. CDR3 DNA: TGTGCCAGCCGGACTAGCGGGAGGAACAAGCAGTACTTC.

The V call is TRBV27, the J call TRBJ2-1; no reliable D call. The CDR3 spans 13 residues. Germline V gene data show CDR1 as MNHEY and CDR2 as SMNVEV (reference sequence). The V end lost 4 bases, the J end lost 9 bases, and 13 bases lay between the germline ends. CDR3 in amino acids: CASSSITTGEQFF. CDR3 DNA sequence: TGTGCCAGCAGTTCTATTACGACGGGTGAGCAGTTCTTC.

The CDR3 DNA reads TGCGCCAGCAGCCAAAATTCGCCTGCGGGGGGCTCCTACGAGCAGTACTTC. This translates into CASSQNSPAGGSYEQYF. This chain uses TRBV4-3 with TRBJ2-7; 8 bases are a match to TRBD2. Germline assignment: CDR1 LGHNA and CDR2 YSLEER. Trimming removed 2 bases from V and 0 bases from J; junction bases left unmatched: 9. The CDR3 spans 17 residues.

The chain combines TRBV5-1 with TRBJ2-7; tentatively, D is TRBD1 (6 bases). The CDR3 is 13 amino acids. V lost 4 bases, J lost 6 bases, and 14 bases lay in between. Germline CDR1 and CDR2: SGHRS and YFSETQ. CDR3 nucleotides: TGCGCCAGCAGCGGGGGCTTAAGCTCCGAGCAGTACTTC. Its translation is CASSGGLSSEQYF.

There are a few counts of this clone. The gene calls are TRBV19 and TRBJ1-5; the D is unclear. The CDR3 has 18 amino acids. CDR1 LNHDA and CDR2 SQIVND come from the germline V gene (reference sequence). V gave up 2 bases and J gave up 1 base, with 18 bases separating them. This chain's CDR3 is CASSISLMALGSNQPQHF. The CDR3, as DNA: TGTGCCAGTAGTATAAGTCTAATGGCCCTCGGGAGCAATCAGCCCCAGCATTTT.

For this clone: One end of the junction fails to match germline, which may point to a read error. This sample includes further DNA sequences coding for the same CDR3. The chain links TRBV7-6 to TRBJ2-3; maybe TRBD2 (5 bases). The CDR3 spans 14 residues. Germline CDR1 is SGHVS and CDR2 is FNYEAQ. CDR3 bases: TGTGCTAGCAGCCTAAGCGGCCCCACAGATACGCAGTATTTT. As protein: CASSLSGPTDTQYF.

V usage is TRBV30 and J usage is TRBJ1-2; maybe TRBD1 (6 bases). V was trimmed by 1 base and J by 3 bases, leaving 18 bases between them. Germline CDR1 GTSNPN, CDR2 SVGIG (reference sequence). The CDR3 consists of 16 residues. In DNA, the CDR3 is TGTGCCTGGAGTGCGGGACAAGGACTGGGGTACTATGGCTACACCTTC. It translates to CAWSAGQGLGYYGYTF.

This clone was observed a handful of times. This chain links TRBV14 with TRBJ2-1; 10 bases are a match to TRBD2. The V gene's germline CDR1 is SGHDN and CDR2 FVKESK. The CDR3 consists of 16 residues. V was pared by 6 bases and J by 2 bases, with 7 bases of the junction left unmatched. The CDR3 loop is CASRLSGLAAYNEQFF. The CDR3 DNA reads TGTGCCAGCAGGCTTAGCGGACTAGCGGCCTACAATGAGCAGTTCTTC.

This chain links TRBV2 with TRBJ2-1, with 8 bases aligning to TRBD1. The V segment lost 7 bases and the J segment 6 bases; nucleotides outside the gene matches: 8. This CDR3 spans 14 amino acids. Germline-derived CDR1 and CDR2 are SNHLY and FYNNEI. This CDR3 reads CASKTQGAGNEQFF. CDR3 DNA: TGTGCCAGCAAGACCCAGGGGGCGGGCAATGAGCAGTTCTTC. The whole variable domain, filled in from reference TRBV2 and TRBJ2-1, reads EPEVTQTPSHQVTQMGQEVILRCVPISNHLYFYWYRQILGQKVEFLVSFYNNEISEKSEIFDDQFSVERPDGSNFTLKIRSTKLEDSAMYFCASKTQGAGNEQFFGPGTRLTVL.

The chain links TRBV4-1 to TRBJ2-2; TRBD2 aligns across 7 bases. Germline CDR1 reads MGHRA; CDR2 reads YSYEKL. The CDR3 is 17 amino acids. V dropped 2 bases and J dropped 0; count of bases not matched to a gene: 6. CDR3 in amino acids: CASSQSSGYANTGELFF. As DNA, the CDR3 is TGCGCCAGCAGCCAATCTAGCGGTTACGCGAACACCGGGGAGCTGTTTTTT.

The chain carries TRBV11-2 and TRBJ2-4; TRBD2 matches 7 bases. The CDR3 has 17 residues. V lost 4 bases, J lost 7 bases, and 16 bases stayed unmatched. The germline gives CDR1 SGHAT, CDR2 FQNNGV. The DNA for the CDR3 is TGTGCCAGCAGCTCAGTTGATTTAGGACTAGTAGGTAACATTCAGTACTTC. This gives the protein CASSSVDLGLVGNIQYF.

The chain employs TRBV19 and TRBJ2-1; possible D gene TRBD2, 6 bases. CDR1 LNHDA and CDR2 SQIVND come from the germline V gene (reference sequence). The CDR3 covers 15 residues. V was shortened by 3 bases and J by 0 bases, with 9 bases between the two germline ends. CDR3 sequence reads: CASSMFGSSYNEQFF. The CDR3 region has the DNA TGTGCCAGTAGTATGTTCGGGAGCTCCTACAATGAGCAGTTCTTC.

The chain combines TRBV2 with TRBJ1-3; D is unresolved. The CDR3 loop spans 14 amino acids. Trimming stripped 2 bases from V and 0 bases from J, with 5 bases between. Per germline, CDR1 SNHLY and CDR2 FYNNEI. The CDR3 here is CASSEPSSGNTIYF. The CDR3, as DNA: TGTGCCAGCAGTGAACCGAGCTCTGGAAACACCATATATTTT.